This T cell receptor beta chain was observed in a study of brain metastases from non-small cell lung cancer (dated by TCRdb to between 2017 and 2020). Context from the whole study: The study profiled the immune microenvironment of paired resected primary tumors and brain metastases from non-small-cell lung cancer patients.

The table lists this clone with a count of one. Its target antigen remains unknown. There are no base qualities to consult, and no much larger clone falls within one base. The method was the immunoSEQ multiplex PCR assay. T-cell receptor beta chain repertoire sequencing was carried out together with a 770-gene immune expression panel. TCRdb re-hosts the immuneACCESS table, in-frame sequences only. Its copies lack some clones; in the studies checked, an unresolved V gene accounts for under half of them, and the cause for the rest is not known. The sample includes roughly 6,200 clones, with roughly 80% observed a single time. More than 6% of the sample is taken by the ten largest. Broader findings and caveats from the paper: Lower T-cell infiltration was exhibited by brain metastases compared with primary tumors (P < 0.001). Paired brain metastases and primary tumors largely shared TCR repertoires, although T-cell densities in the metastases were sparse. T-cell clones were apparently expanded in 64% of brain metastases relative to the matched primary tumors.

V gives up 8 bases and J gives up 14 bases, and the segment between their germline ends measures 19 bases. The germline V gene (reference sequence) gives CDR1 as DFQATT and CDR2 as SNEGSKA. From its cysteine to its phenylalanine, the CDR3 spans 11 amino acids. Only CDR3 DNA remains: 33 bases, in frame from the first base. The cohort comprised over 35 patients with surgically resected non-small-cell lung cancer who had both primary tumor and brain metastasis specimens. Tumor specimens were archival formalin-fixed, paraffin-embedded tissues. The sample comprised primary lung tumor tissue. Per the publication, the cell subset or site label means: primary lung tumor paired with brain metastasis. The chain employs TRBV20-1 and TRBJ1-5; a weak D assignment points to TRBD1 (6 bases agree). This TCR came from a donor aged 40 or older with non-small cell lung cancer. The CDR3 amino acid sequence is: CSYKGVVAEHF. The nucleotide sequence reads as follows: TGCAGTTATAAGGGGGTAGTGGCCGAGCATTTT.